Below, 30 T cell receptor beta chains from the same sample are listed, as sequenced in a study of T cell changes during pregnancy in multiple sclerosis. The assay was immunoSEQ multiplex PCR, and TCRdb's table has in-frame clones only and misses some. Of about 66,000 clones in the sample, roughly 90% are singletons; the top ten hold 5.3%. The starting material was CD8+ T cells from peripheral blood mononuclear cells, obtained before pregnancy. Receptor source: a female donor with multiple sclerosis, enrolled in a pregnancy study.

This clone came up many times. The chain links TRBV11-2 to TRBJ1-6, with 7 positions matching TRBD1. This CDR3 is 15 amino acids long. Germline-derived CDR1 and CDR2 are SGHAT and FQNNGV. With V trimmed by 5 bases and J by 11 bases, 12 bases remained unmatched. CDR3 residues: CASSERQGTAPPLHF. DNA for the CDR3: TGTGCCAGCAGCGAAAGACAGGGAACCGCTCCACCCCTCCACTTT. The entire variable domain, with the rest obtained from reference TRBV11-2 and TRBJ1-6, is as follows: EAGVAQSPRYKIIEKRQSVAFWCNPISGHATLYWYQQILGQGPKLLIQFQNNGVVDDSQLPKDRFSAERLKGVDSTLKIQPAKLEDSAVYLCASSERQGTAPPLHFGNGTRLTVT.

This chain connects TRBV6-5 to TRBJ2-3; possible D gene TRBD1, 6 bases. Germline assignment: CDR1 MNHEY and CDR2 SVGAGI. CDR3 length: 16 residues. V gave up 2 bases and J gave up 5 bases, with 17 bases separating them. CDR3 sequence: CASSYGDGTTEDTQYF. CDR3 in DNA: TGTGCCAGCAGTTACGGGGACGGGACAACCGAAGATACGCAGTATTTT.

The rearrangement links TRBV6-6 to TRBJ1-5; 7 nucleotides match TRBD1. V trimming: 5 bases; J trimming: 8 bases; junction bases outside the gene matches: 6. The CDR3 runs 13 residues. Germline V lookup: CDR1 MNHNY, CDR2 SVGAGI (reference sequence). The CDR3: CASSGTAGEPQHF. The CDR3 coding sequence is TGTGCCAGCAGTGGGACAGCGGGTGAGCCCCAGCATTTT.

This chain uses TRBV28 with TRBJ1-3; 7 bases map to TRBD1. Germline CDR1 MDHEN, CDR2 SYDVKM. The CDR3 length is 17 residues. V gave up 4 bases and J gave up 0 bases; unmatched junction bases: 9. The CDR3 DNA reads as TGTGCCAGCAGTTCTGCCGGGACAGATTACTCTGGAAACACCATATATTTT. It encodes CASSSAGTDYSGNTIYF.

The chain has TRBV13 and TRBJ1-1; the D gene is possibly TRBD1 (5 bases). CDR1 PRHDT and CDR2 FYEKMQ come from the germline V gene (reference sequence). The CDR3 length is 13 residues. Deletions cut 1 base from V and 11 bases from J, with 14 bases between. The CDR3: CASSLEVGGGAFF. CDR3 sequence (DNA): TGTGCCAGCAGCTTAGAGGTCGGGGGTGGCGCTTTCTTT.

J is TRBJ1-5 and V is TRBV19; D is unclear. CDR1 is LNHDA, CDR2 SQIVND, per germline (reference sequence). This CDR3 is 13 amino acids long. Trimming shortened V by 8 bases and J by 3 bases, and 11 bases separated the two germline ends. For the CDR3, the DNA is TGTGCCAGTCTTGGCGGATACAATCAGCCCCAGCATTTT. Protein product: CASLGGYNQPQHF.

This clone was found a few times. V is TRBV9 and J is TRBJ1-6, with D possibly matching TRBD1 (5 bases). Germline V gene sequence: CDR1 SGDLS, CDR2 YYNGEE. V was pared by 3 bases and J by 8 bases, with 6 bases between. This CDR3 has 12 amino acids. The CDR3 sequence: CASSAGDSPLHF. As DNA, the CDR3 is TGTGCCAGCAGCGCGGGGGATTCACCCCTCCACTTT.

The chain joins TRBV27 to TRBJ1-3, with 9 positions matching TRBD1. The CDR3 length is 15 residues. The germline V gene encodes CDR1 MNHEY and CDR2 SMNVEV (reference sequence). Trimming took 5 bases from V and 3 from J; bases not matched to a gene: 5. In DNA, the CDR3 is TGTGCCAGCAGTCTACGGACAGGGGTTGGAAACACCATATATTTT. This sequence encodes CASSLRTGVGNTIYF.

On this clone: At one boundary the junction diverges from the germline segment, which might be a read error. The chain employs TRBV7-3 and TRBJ2-3, with a possible D match to TRBD1 (8 bases). Germline CDR1 is SGHTA and CDR2 is FQGTGA. The length of the CDR3 is 15 residues. CDR3: CASSLTGGGEDTQYF. The CDR3 DNA is TGTGCCAGCAGCCTAACAGGGGGGGGAGAAGATACGCAGTATTTT.

This sequence joins TRBV7-9 and TRBJ2-3, with 7 bases aligning to TRBD2. CDR3 length: 16 amino acids. The germline V gene encodes CDR1 SEHNR and CDR2 FQNEAQ (reference sequence). V lost 1 base, J lost 2 bases, and 6 bases stayed unmatched. The CDR3 DNA follows: TGTGCCAGCAGCTTAGATGCAGCGGGGCACACAGATACGCAGTATTTT. It yields the protein CASSLDAAGHTDTQYF.

This chain connects TRBV9 to TRBJ2-2; 7 nucleotides match TRBD2. Germline V gives CDR1 SGDLS, CDR2 YYNGEE. The V gene end was trimmed by 5 bases and the J gene end by 0 bases; junction bases not matched to a gene: 7. CDR3 length: 16 residues. CDR3 amino acids: CASRNDRGANTGELFF. The CDR3 DNA reads TGTGCCAGCAGAAACGACCGGGGGGCGAACACCGGGGAGCTGTTTTTT. Together with reference TRBV9 and TRBJ2-2, the CDR3 gives the full variable domain: DSGVTQTPKHLITATGQRVTLRCSPRSGDLSVYWYQQSLDQGLQFLIQYYNGEERAKGNILERFSAQQFPDLHSELNLSSLELGDSALYFCASRNDRGANTGELFFGEGSRLTVL.

The genes are TRBV6-5 and TRBJ1-3, with 7 nucleotides matching TRBD1. CDR3 size: 14 residues. The V gene end was trimmed by 6 bases and the J gene end by 0 bases; junction bases not matched to a gene: 2. Germline assignment: CDR1 MNHEY and CDR2 SVGAGI. This CDR3 is CASRRQGSGNTIYF. Here the CDR3 DNA reads TGTGCCAGCAGGCGACAGGGCTCTGGAAACACCATATATTTT.

The chain joins TRBV15 to TRBJ1-3; 9 bases map to TRBD1. The CDR3 length is 17 residues. Germline CDR1 is LNHNV and CDR2 is YYDKDF (reference sequence). The V and J ends lost 0 bases and 1 base, in that order; junction bases with no gene match: 4. CDR3 region: CATSRDLGQGSGNTIYF. For the CDR3, the DNA is TGTGCCACCAGCAGAGATCTCGGACAGGGGTCTGGAAACACCATATATTTT.

The chain combines TRBV7-9 with TRBJ2-7; 7 nucleotides line up with TRBD1. The junction had 8 bases not matched to a gene; V was cut back by 3 bases and J by 3 bases. The CDR3 sequence is 15 residues long. Germline V lookup: CDR1 SEHNR, CDR2 FQNEAQ (reference sequence). CDR3 loop: CASSLDRLGHYEQYF. The CDR3, as DNA: TGTGCCAGCAGCTTGGACAGGTTAGGTCACTACGAGCAGTACTTC.

Only one count was recorded for this clone. This rearrangement joins TRBV6-5 to TRBJ2-1; unclear D gene. V lost 3 bases and J 1 base, leaving 7 bases between the germline ends. Germline V gene data show CDR1 as MNHEY and CDR2 as SVGAGI. This CDR3 has 14 amino acids. The CDR3: CASSYGGSYNEQFF. The CDR3 nucleotides are TGTGCCAGCAGTTATGGCGGTTCCTACAATGAGCAGTTCTTC.

V and J are TRBV28 and TRBJ1-1; 9 bases fit TRBD1. This CDR3 has 15 residues. The germline V gene has CDR1 MDHEN and CDR2 SYDVKM. V shed 6 bases, J shed 1 base, and the junction held 6 bases outside the gene matches. The CDR3 here is CASRPKGQGNTEAFF. CDR3 DNA sequence: TGTGCCAGCAGGCCGAAGGGACAGGGGAACACTGAAGCTTTCTTT.

The chain is built from TRBV5-6 and TRBJ2-2; D possibly corresponds to TRBD1 (6 bases). The CDR3 covers 14 residues. V was pared by 2 bases and J by 7 bases, with 12 bases between. Germline CDR1 is SGHDT and CDR2 is YYEEEE. The CDR3 here is CASSFGRGNGELFF. Here the CDR3 DNA reads TGTGCCAGCAGCTTCGGCAGGGGCAACGGGGAGCTGTTTTTT.

The gene calls are TRBV15 and TRBJ1-5; D perhaps matches TRBD1 (6 bases). The CDR3 is 15 residues long. V was shortened by 0 bases and J by 5 bases, with 11 bases between the two germline ends. The germline gives CDR1 LNHNV, CDR2 YYDKDF (reference sequence). Here the CDR3 DNA reads TGTGCCACCAGCAGAGATCGGGGGGCCGATCAGCCCCAGCATTTT. Translation gives CATSRDRGADQPQHF.

This chain uses TRBV9 with TRBJ2-7; 9 bases map to TRBD2. The germline CDR1 and CDR2 sequences are SGDLS and YYNGEE. The CDR3 is 15 amino acids. The junction had 6 bases not matched to a gene; V was cut back by 3 bases and J by 2 bases. The chain's CDR3 is CASSEEPSGAYEQYF. The CDR3 bases are TGTGCCAGCAGCGAAGAGCCTAGCGGGGCCTACGAGCAGTACTTC.

A single count supports this clone. The V gene is TRBV7-9, the J gene TRBJ1-2, with D perhaps matching TRBD1 (6 bases). V was cut by 0 bases and J by 8 bases, with 19 bases left in between. CDR3 size: 16 residues. The V gene's germline CDR1 is SEHNR and CDR2 FQNEAQ (reference sequence). The CDR3, as DNA: TGTGCCAGCAGCTTAGCTGGCCGGGACACCCGTAGGGGCTACACCTTC. It encodes CASSLAGRDTRRGYTF.

The chain employs TRBV2 and TRBJ2-3; 7 bases line up with TRBD2. The CDR3 covers 16 residues. The J segment lost 5 bases and the V segment lost 8 bases, leaving 16 bases of the junction unmatched. The germline V gene has CDR1 SNHLY and CDR2 FYNNEI. The CDR3 spells CASPSTVSGDGDTQYF. CDR3 bases: TGTGCCAGCCCTTCGACCGTCAGCGGGGATGGAGATACGCAGTATTTT.

V and J are TRBV9 and TRBJ1-3; no firm D call. This CDR3 contains 17 residues. V was clipped by 8 bases and J by 0 bases, with 21 bases between them. CDR1 and CDR2 from the germline V gene are SGDLS and YYNGEE. CDR3: CASTDGPPDFSGNTIYF. CDR3 bases: TGTGCCAGTACCGACGGCCCACCCGACTTCTCTGGAAACACCATATATTTT.

This rearrangement joins TRBV4-2 to TRBJ2-7; 8 bases line up with TRBD1. Germline CDR1 is LGHNA and CDR2 is YNFKEQ. Unmatched junction bases numbered 8, after V lost 4 bases and J lost 0 bases. The CDR3 contains 16 residues. The CDR3 sequence: CASSLPPGQASYEQYF. CDR3 bases: TGTGCCAGCAGCCTCCCCCCGGGACAGGCCTCCTACGAGCAGTACTTC.

The rearrangement links TRBV27 to TRBJ2-7, with D perhaps matching TRBD1 (6 bases). Trimming shortened V by 0 bases and J by 4 bases, and 16 bases separated the two germline ends. This CDR3 is built from 16 residues. CDR1 and CDR2 (germline): MNHEY, SMNVEV (reference sequence). CDR3 bases: TGTGCCAGCAGTTTATCGGCAGGGGAAAGTCGTTACGAGCAGTACTTC. Its translation: CASSLSAGESRYEQYF.

This clone was found once. The chain uses TRBV9 and TRBJ2-1; TRBD2 is a possible D gene (5 bases). The germline CDR1 and CDR2 sequences are SGDLS and YYNGEE. V gave up 0 bases and J gave up 0 bases, with 10 bases separating them. This CDR3 comprises 16 residues. The CDR3 bases are TGTGCCAGCAGCGTAGGTATAGGGAGCTCCTACAATGAGCAGTTCTTC. Amino acid sequence: CASSVGIGSSYNEQFF.

The rearrangement links TRBV19 to TRBJ1-3; no definite D call. This CDR3 is built from 13 residues. The ends were cut back, 3 bases at V and 9 bases at J, with 12 bases in the middle. Germline V gene lookup returns CDR1 LNHDA and CDR2 SQIVND (reference sequence). The DNA of the CDR3 is TGTGCCAGTAGTATTACCACCGGCGGCACCATATATTTT. It yields the protein CASSITTGGTIYF.

The chain couples TRBV7-9 to TRBJ2-2; tentatively, D is TRBD1 (5 bases). This CDR3 is 14 amino acids long. The germline CDR1 and CDR2 sequences are SEHNR and FQNEAQ (reference sequence). CDR3 region: CAGEVAGRTGELFF. CDR3 DNA: TGTGCTGGCGAGGTGGCAGGGCGGACCGGGGAGCTGTTTTTT.

CDR3 bases: TGTGCCAGCAGTCGGACAGGCCCTATTAACTATGGCTACACCTTC. Residues: CASSRTGPINYGYTF. The V gene is TRBV9, the J gene TRBJ1-2; 7 bases agree with TRBD1. There are 15 residues in the CDR3. Unmatched junction bases numbered 8, after V lost 5 bases and J lost 1 base. The germline V gene encodes CDR1 SGDLS and CDR2 YYNGEE.

This chain connects TRBV29-1 to TRBJ1-1; D perhaps matches TRBD1 (6 bases). CDR1 SQVTM and CDR2 ANQGSEA come from the germline V gene. The CDR3 consists of 13 residues. V was pared by 2 bases and J by 0 bases, with 7 bases between. The CDR3 loop is CSVETGMNTEAFF. In DNA form, the CDR3 reads TGCAGCGTTGAAACAGGGATGAACACTGAAGCTTTCTTT. Looking up the rest from reference TRBV29-1 and TRBJ1-1 gives the full variable domain: SAVISQKPSRDICQRGTSLTIQCQVDSQVTMMFWYRQQPGQSLTLIATANQGSEATYESGFVIDKFPISRPNLTFSTLTVSNMSPEDSSIYLCSVETGMNTEAFFGQGTRLTVV.

The rearrangement uses TRBV4-1 and TRBJ2-5, with 10 bases identical to TRBD2. V shed 3 bases and J 0 bases; nucleotides not matched to a gene: 7. Per germline, CDR1 MGHRA and CDR2 YSYEKL. This CDR3 region has 17 residues. The DNA for the CDR3 is TGCGCCAGCAGCCAGGATACTAGCGGGGCGTACCAAGAGACCCAGTACTTC. Its translation: CASSQDTSGAYQETQYF.